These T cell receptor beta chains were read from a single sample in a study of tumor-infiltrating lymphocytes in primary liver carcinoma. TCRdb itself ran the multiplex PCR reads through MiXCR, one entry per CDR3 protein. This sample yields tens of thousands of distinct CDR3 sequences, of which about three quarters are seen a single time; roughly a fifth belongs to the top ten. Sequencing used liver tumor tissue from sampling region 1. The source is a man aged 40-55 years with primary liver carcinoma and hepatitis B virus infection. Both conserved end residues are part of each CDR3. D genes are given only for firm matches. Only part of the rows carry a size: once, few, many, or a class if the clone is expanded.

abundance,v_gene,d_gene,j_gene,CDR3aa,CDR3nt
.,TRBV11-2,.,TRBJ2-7,CAGSLTDGAYEWYF,TGTGCCGGTAGCTTAACGGACGGAGCCTACGAGTGGTACTTC
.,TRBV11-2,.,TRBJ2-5,CASRSRDSAQQETQYF,TGTGCCAGCAGATCCAGGGACTCGGCCCAACAAGAGACCCAATACTTC
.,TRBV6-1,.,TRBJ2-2,CASPRVPNTWELFF,TGTGCCAGCCCAAGGGTCCCGAACACCTGGGAGCTGTTTTTT
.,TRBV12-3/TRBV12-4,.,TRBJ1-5,CASSYSRGAVGNQHQHF,TGTGCCAGCAGTTACTCGAGGGGGGCTGTTGGCAATCAGCACCAGCATTTT
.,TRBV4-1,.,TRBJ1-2,CASSQLRGAGSFYGCTF,.
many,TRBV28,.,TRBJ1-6,CASSFPNSPLHF,TGTGCCAGCAGTTTCCCGAATTCACCCCTCCACTTT
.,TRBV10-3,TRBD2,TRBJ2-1,CDISDRGGRDEQFF,TGTGACATCAGTGATAGAGGCGGGAGAGATGAGCAGTTCTTC
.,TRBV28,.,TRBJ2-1,CASSPPLRRVFNEPFF,TGTGCCAGCAGTCCTCCTCTCAGGAGGGTCTTCAATGAGCCGTTCTTC
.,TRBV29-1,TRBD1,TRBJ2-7,CSVRNLDRGYEQYF,TGCAGCGTTCGAAATCTGGACAGGGGATATGAGCAGTACTTC
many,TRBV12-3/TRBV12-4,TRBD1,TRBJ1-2,CASSLLQGAHGYTF,TGTGCCAGCAGTTTATTGCAGGGGGCGCACGGCTACACCTTC
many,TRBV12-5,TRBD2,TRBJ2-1,CASGLETSGRRGEQFF,TGTGCTAGTGGTTTGGAGACTAGCGGGAGGAGGGGTGAGCAGTTCTTC
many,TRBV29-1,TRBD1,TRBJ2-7,CSARQGVTYEQYF,TGCAGCGCCCGACAGGGGGTCACCTACGAGCAGTACTTC
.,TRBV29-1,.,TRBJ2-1,CSDEDTVGNEEFF,TGCAGTGATGAGGACACTGTGGGCAATGAGGAGTTCTTC
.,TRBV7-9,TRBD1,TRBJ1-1,CAGSQPPGQGWNTEAFF,TGTGCAGGCAGCCAACCCCCGGGACAGGGGTGGAACACTGAAGCTTTCTTT
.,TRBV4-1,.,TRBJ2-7,CASSQDIRHLEQYF,TGCGCCAGCAGTCAAGATATTCGGCACCTCGAGCAGTACTTC
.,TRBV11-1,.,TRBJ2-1,CVSSLGRANEQFF,TGTGTCAGTAGCTTAGGCCGGGCAAATGAGCAGTTCTTT
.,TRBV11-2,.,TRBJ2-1,CARSLNDAYERSF,TGTGCCAGGAGCTTAAATGATGCCTATGAGCGGTCCTTC
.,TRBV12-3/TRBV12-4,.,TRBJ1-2,CASCSENYGCTF,TGTGCCAGCTGTTCGGAGAACTATGGCTGCACCTTC
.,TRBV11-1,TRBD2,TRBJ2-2,CTSSLNAAAGTSTEELFF,TGTACCAGCAGCTTAAACGCTGCGGCAGGGACTAGCACCGAGGAGCTGTTTTTT
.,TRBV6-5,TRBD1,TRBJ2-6,CASRLGQGSSGANVMTF,TGTGCCAGTAGATTAGGACAGGGATCCTCTGGGGCCAACGTCATGACTTTC
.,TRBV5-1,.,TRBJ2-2,CASSSGLGSGELFF,TGCGCCAGCAGCTCCGGTTTGGGATCCGGGGAGCTGTTTTTT
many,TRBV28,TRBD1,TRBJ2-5,CASSGDRGTSQYF,TGTGCCAGCAGTGGGGACAGGGGAACCTCCCAGTACTTC
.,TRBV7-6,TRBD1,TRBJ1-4,CASSPGPTGIGEKLFF,TGTGCCAGCAGCCCAGGGCCGACAGGGATTGGCGAAAAACTGTTTTTT
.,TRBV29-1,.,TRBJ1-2,CSARSNRDIYGYTF,TGCAGCGCGCGATCCAACAGGGACATCTATGGCTACACCTTC
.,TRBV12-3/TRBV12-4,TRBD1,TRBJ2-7,CASSSRQGYKQYF,TGTGCCAGCAGTTCGAGACAGGGTTACAAACAGTACTTC
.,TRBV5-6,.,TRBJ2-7,CASSLESANSYEQYF,TGTGCCAGCAGCCTTGAGAGCGCCAACTCCTACGAGCAGTATTTC
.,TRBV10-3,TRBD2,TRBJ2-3,CAISASTGPAGGVMHGDTHYF,TGTGCCATCAGTGCGTCCACCGGACCAGCGGGAGGGGTTATGCATGGAGATACGCACTATTTT
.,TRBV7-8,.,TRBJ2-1,CASSLARGQGEQFF,TGTGCCAGCAGCTTAGCGAGAGGGCAAGGCGAGCAGTTCTTC
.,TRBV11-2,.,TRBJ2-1,CASSNGQGHNKQFF,TGTGCCAGCTCGAACGGGCAGGGCCACAATAAGCAGTTCTTC
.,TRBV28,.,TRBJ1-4,CVSTSGATNEKLFF,TGTGTCAGCACCTCGGGAGCAACTAATGAAAAACTGTTTTTT
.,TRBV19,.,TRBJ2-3,CASSRGALGTDTQYF,TGTGCCAGTAGTCGGGGGGCCTTGGGCACAGATACGCAGTATTTT
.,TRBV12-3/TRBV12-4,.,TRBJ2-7,CASRPRGGGNHEQYF,TGTGCCAGCAGGCCACGAGGAGGGGGAAACCATGAGCAGTACTTC
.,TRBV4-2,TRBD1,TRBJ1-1,CASGQEGASEAFF,TGTGCCAGCGGCCAAGAGGGGGCCTCTGAAGCTTTCTTT
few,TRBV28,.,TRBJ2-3,CASSTRVSTDTHYF,TGTGCCAGTAGTACCCGGGTGAGCACAGATACGCATTATTTT
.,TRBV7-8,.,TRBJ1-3,CATSLGGSSGYTIYF,TGTGCCACCAGCTTAGGAGGGTCTTCTGGATACACCATATATTTT
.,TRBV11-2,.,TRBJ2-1,CASSLSYRGTVKRVRSYNEQFF,TGTGCCAGCAGCCTCTCCTACCGGGGTACTGTGAAACGGGTTCGCTCCTACAATGAGCAGTTCTTC
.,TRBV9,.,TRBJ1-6,CASSVEGISPLHF,TGTGCCAGCAGCGTCGAGGGGATTTCACCCCTCCACTTT